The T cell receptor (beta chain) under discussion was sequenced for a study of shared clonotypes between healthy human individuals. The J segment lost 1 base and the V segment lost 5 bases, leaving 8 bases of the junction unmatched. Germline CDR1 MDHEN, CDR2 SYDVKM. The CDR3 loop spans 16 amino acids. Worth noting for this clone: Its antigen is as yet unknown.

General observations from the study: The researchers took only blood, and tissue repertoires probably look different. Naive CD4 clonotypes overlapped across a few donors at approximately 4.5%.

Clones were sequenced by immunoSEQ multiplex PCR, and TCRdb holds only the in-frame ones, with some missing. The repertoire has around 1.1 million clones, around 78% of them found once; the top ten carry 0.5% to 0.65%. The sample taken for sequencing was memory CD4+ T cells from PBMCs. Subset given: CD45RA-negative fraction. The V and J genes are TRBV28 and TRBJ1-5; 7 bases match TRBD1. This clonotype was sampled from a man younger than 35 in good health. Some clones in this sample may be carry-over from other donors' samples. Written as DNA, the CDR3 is TGTGCCAGCAGTCAGACAGGGTTAGGGAGCAATCAGCCCCAGCATTTT. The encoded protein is CASSQTGLGSNQPQHF.